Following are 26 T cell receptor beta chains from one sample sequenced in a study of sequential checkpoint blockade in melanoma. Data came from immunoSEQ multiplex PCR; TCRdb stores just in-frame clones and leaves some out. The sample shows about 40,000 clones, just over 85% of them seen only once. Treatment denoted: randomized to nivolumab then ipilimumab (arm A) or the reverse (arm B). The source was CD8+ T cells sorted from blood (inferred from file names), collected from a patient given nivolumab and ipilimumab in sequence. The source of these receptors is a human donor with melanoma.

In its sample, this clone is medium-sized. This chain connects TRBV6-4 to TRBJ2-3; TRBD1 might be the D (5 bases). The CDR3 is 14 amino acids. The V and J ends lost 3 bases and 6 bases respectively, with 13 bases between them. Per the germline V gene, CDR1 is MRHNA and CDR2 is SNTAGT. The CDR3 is CASSETAGRDTQYF. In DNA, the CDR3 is TGTGCCAGCAGTGAAACGGCAGGGCGGGATACGCAGTATTTT.

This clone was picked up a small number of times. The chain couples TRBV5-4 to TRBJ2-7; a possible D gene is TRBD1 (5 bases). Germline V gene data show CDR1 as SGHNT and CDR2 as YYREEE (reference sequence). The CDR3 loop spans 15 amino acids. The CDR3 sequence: CASSQDKAGPYEQYV. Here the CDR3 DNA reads TGCGCCAGCAGCCAAGATAAGGCAGGGCCCTACGAGCAGTACGTC.

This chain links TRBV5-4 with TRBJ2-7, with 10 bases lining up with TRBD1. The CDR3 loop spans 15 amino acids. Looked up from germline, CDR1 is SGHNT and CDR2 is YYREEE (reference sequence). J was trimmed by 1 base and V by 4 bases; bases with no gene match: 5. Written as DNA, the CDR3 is TGTGCCAGCAGCACCGGACAGGGGGATTCCTACGAGCAGTACTTC. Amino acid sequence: CASSTGQGDSYEQYF.

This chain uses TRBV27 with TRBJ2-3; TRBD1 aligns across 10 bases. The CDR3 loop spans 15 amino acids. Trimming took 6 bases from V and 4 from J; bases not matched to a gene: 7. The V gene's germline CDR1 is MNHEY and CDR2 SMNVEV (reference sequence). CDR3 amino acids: CASRSPGQGPDTQYF. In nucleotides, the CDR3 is TGTGCCAGCAGGTCTCCGGGACAGGGGCCAGATACGCAGTATTTT.

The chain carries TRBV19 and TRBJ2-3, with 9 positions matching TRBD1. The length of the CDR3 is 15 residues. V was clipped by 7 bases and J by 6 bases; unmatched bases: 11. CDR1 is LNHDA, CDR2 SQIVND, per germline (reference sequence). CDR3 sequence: CASKRGQGLRDTQYF. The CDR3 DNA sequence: TGTGCCAGTAAAAGGGGACAGGGACTTCGGGATACGCAGTATTTT.

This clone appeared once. In DNA form, the CDR3 reads TGTGCCAGCAGCGGACTAGCGGGAGCTGGGGAGCAGTACTTC. Residues: CASSGLAGAGEQYF. The gene calls are TRBV27 and TRBJ2-5, with TRBD2 identical over 13 bases. Germline trimming cut 6 bases from V and 11 bases from J; bases unmatched to any gene: 9. This CDR3 has 14 residues. Germline V lookup: CDR1 MNHEY, CDR2 SMNVEV (reference sequence).

The CDR3 DNA follows: TGTGCCAGCAGCCAAGCCAGGGACTACGAGCAGTACGTC. This gives the protein CASSQARDYEQYV. V gene TRBV27 combines with J gene TRBJ2-7, with a possible D match to TRBD1 (5 bases). The V gene's germline CDR1 is MNHEY and CDR2 SMNVEV (reference sequence). The V end lost 6 bases, the J end lost 3 bases, and 12 bases lay between the germline ends. The CDR3 is 13 residues long.

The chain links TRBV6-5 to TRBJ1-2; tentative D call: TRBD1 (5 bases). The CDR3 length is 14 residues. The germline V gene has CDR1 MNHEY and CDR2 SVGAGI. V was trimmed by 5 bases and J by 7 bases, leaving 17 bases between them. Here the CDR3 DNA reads TGTGCCAGCAGTCCGTGGGGGGATCGTGTTGGCTACACCTTC. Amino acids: CASSPWGDRVGYTF.

CDR3 in DNA: TGTGCCAGCAGCCCCATCCCCGGACTCTCCTACAATGAGCAGTTCTTC. As protein: CASSPIPGLSYNEQFF. The chain joins TRBV7-6 to TRBJ2-1; tentatively, D is TRBD2 (5 bases). This CDR3 spans 16 amino acids. V was cut by 5 bases and J by 0 bases, with 14 bases left in between. The germline gives CDR1 SGHVS, CDR2 FNYEAQ.

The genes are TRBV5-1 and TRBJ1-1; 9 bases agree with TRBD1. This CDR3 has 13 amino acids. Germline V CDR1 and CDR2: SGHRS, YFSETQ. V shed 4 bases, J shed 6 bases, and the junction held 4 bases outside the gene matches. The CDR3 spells CASSVDRGAEAFF. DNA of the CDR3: TGCGCCAGCAGCGTGGACAGGGGAGCTGAAGCTTTCTTT.

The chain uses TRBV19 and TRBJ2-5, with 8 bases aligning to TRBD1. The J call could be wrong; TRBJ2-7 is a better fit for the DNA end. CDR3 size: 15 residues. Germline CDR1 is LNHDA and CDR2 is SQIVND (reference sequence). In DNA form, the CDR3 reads TGTGCCAGTAGTATTGGGACAGGTCTCGCCTACGAGCAGTACTTC. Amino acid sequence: CASSIGTGLAYEQYF.

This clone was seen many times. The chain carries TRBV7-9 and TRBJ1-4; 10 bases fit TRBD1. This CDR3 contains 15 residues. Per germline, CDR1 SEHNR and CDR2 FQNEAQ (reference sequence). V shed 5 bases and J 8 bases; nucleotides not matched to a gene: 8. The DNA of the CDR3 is TGTGCCAGCAGCCCGACGACAGGGGGCGTCGAAAAACTGTTTTTT. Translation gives CASSPTTGGVEKLFF. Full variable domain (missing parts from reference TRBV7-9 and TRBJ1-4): DTGVSQNPRHKITKRGQNVTFRCDPISEHNRLYWYRQTLGQGPEFLTYFQNEAQLEKSRLLSDRFSAERPKGSFSTLEIQRTEQGDSAMYLCASSPTTGGVEKLFFGSGTQLSVL.

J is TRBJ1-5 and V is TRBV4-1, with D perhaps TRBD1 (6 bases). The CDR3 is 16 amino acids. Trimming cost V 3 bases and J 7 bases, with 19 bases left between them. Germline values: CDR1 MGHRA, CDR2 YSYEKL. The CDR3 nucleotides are TGCGCCAGCAGCCAGGTCCAAGGAGGGGGGGAACAGCCCCAGCATTTT. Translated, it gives CASSQVQGGGEQPQHF.

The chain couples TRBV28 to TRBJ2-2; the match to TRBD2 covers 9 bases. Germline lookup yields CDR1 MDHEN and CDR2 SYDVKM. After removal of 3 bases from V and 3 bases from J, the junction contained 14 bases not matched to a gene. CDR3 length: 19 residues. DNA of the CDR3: TGTGCCAGCAGTTTTAACCCACTAGCGGGTTGGCAGGACACCGGGGAGCTGTTTTTT. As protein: CASSFNPLAGWQDTGELFF.

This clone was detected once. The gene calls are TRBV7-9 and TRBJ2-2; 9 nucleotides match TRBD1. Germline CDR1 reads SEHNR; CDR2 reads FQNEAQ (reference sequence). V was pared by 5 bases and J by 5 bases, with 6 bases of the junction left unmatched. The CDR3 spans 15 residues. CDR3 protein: CASSPGQGGTGELFF. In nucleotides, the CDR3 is TGTGCCAGCAGCCCGGGACAGGGAGGAACCGGGGAGCTGTTTTTT.

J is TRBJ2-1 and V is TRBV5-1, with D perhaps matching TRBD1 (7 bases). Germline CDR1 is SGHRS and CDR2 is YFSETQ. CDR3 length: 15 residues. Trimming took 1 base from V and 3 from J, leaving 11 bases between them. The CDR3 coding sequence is TGCGCCAGCAGCTTGTCCAGGGGGGTCTACAATGAGCAGTTCTTC. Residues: CASSLSRGVYNEQFF. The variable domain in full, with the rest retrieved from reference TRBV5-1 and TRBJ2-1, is KAGVTQTPRYLIKTRGQQVTLSCSPISGHRSVSWYQQTPGQGLQFLFEYFSETQRNKGNFPGRFSGRQFSNSRSEMNVSTLELGDSALYLCASSLSRGVYNEQFFGPGTRLTVL.

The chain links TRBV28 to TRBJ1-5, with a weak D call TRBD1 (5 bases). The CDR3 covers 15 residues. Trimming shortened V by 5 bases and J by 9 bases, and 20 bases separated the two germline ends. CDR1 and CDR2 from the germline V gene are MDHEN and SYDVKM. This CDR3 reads CASSDRSGPDRPQHF. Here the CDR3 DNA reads TGTGCCAGCAGTGACAGATCCGGGCCCGATCGGCCCCAGCATTTT.

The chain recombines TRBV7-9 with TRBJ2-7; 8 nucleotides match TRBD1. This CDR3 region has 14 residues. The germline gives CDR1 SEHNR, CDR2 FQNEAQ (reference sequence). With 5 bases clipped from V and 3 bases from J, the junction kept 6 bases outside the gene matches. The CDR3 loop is CASSPGQGVYEQYF. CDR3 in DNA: TGTGCCAGCAGCCCCGGACAGGGTGTCTACGAGCAGTACTTC.

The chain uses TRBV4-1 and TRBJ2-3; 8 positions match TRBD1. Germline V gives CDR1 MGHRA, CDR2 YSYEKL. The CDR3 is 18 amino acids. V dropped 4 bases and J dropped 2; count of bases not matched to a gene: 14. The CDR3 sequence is CASSLVLGQATPTDTQYF. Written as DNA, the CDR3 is TGCGCCAGCAGCCTCGTCTTGGGACAGGCCACCCCCACAGATACGCAGTATTTT.

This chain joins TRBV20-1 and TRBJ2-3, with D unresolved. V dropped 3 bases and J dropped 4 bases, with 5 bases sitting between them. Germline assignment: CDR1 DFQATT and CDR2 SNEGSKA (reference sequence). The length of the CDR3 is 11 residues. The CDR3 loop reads CSARSADTQYF. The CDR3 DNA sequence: TGCAGTGCTAGGTCGGCAGATACGCAGTATTTT.

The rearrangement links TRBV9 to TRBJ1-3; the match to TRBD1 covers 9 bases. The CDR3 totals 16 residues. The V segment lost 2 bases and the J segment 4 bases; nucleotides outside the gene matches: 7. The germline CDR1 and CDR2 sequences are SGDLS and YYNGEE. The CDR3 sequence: CASSVTGTGIGNTIYF. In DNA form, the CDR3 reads TGTGCCAGCAGCGTGACCGGGACAGGGATAGGAAACACCATATATTTT.

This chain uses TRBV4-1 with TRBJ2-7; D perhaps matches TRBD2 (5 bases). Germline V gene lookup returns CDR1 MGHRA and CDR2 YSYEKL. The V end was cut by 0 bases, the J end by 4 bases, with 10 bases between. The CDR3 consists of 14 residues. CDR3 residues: CASSQEASSYEQYF. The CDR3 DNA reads TGCGCCAGCAGCCAAGAGGCTAGCTCGTACGAGCAGTACTTC.

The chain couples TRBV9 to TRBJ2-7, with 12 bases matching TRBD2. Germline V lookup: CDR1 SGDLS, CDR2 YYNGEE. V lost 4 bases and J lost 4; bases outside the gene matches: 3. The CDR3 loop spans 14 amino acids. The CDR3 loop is CASSLAGGLYEQYF. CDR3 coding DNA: TGTGCCAGCAGCCTAGCGGGAGGGCTTTACGAGCAGTACTTC.

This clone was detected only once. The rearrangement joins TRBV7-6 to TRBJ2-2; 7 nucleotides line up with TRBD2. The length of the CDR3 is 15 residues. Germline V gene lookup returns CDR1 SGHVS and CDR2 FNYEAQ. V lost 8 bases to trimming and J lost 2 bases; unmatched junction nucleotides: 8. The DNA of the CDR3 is TGTGCCAGCCAGGGATCAGCGGGAAACACCGGGGAGCTGTTTTTT. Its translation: CASQGSAGNTGELFF.

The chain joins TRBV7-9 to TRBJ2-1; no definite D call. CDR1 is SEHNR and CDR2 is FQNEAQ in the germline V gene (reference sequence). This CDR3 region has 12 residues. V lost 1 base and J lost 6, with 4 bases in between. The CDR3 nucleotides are TGTGCCAGCAGCTTAGTCGTCAATGAGCAGTTCTTC. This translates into CASSLVVNEQFF.

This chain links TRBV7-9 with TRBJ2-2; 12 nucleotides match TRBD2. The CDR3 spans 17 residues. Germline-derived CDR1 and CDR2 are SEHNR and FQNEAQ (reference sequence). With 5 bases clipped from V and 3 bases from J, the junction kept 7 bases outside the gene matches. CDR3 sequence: CASSGRTSGTYTGELFF. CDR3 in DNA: TGTGCCAGCAGCGGGAGGACTAGCGGGACCTACACCGGGGAGCTGTTTTTT.